This TCR beta chain was profiled in a study of blood T cell repertoires in COVID-19. CDR1 and CDR2 (germline): MDHEN, SYDVKM. The germline V and J ends were trimmed by 7 bases and 3 bases, with 13 bases remaining between them. The CDR3 runs to 13 residues. Here immunoSEQ multiplex PCR was the method, and the copy in TCRdb shows in-frame clones only, minus some. In the table there are approximately 200,000 clones, around nine tenths of which are singletons. Across about two dozen US areas, participants ranged in age from 18 to 89 years. Clinical histories supplied by participants themselves formed the basis of cohort assignment. Up to 2 weeks before entering the study, exposed participants had met a COVID-19 case.

The chain is built from TRBV28 and TRBJ2-7; D not certain. This TCR was recovered from a woman between 25 and 40 years old who had been exposed to COVID-19. Sequencing was performed on PBMCs or T cells enriched from blood (not recorded which). CDR3 sequence: CASTPPGHYEQYF. The CDR3 DNA reads TGTGCCAGCACCCCCCCGGGTCACTACGAGCAGTACTTC. Supplemented by reference TRBV28 and TRBJ2-7, the full variable domain reads DVKVTQSSRYLVKRTGEKVFLECVQDMDHENMFWYRQDPGLGLRLIYFSYDVKMKEKGDIPEGYSVSREKKERFSLILESASTNQTSMYLCASTPPGHYEQYFGPGTRLTVT.